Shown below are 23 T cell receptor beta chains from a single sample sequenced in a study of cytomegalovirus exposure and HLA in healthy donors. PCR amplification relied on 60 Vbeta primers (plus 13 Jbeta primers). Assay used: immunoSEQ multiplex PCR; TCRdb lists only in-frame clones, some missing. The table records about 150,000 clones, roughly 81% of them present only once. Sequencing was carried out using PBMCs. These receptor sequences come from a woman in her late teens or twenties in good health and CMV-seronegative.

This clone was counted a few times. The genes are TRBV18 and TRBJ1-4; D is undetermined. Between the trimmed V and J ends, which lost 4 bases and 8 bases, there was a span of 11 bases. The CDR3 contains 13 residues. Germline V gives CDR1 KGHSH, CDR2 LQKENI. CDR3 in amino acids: CASSLLSAEKLFF. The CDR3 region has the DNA TGTGCCAGCTCACTCCTAAGTGCAGAAAAACTGTTTTTT.

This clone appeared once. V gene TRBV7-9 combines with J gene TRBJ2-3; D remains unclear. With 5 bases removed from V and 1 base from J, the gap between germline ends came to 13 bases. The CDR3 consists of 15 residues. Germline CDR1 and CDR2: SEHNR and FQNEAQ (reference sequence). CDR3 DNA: TGTGCCAGCAGCCCCCAGTGGCAGGGCACAGATACGCAGTATTTT. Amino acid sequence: CASSPQWQGTDTQYF.

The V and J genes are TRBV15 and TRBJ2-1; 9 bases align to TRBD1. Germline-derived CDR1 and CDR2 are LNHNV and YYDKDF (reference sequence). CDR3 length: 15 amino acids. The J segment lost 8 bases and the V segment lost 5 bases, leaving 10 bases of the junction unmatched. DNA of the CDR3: TGTGCCACCAGCCCTCTTCCTGGACAGGGGTATGAGCAGTTCTTC. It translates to CATSPLPGQGYEQFF.

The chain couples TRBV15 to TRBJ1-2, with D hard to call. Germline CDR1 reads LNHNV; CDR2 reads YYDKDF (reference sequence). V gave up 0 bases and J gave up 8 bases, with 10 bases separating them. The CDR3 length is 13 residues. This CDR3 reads CATSREKIGGYTF. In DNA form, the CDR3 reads TGTGCCACCAGCAGAGAGAAGATCGGGGGCTACACCTTC.

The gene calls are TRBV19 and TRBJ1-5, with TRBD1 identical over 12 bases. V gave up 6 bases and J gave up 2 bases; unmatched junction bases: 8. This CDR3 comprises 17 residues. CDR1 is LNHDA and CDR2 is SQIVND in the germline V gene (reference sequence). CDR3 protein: CASSPGQGAYGNQPQHF. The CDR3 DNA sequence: TGTGCCAGTAGCCCGGGACAGGGGGCATATGGCAATCAGCCCCAGCATTTT.

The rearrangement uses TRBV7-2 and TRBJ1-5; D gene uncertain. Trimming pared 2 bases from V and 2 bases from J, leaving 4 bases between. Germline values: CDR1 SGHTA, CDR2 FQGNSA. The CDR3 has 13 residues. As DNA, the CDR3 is TGTGCCAGCAGCTTAACAGGCAATCAGCCCCAGCATTTT. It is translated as CASSLTGNQPQHF.

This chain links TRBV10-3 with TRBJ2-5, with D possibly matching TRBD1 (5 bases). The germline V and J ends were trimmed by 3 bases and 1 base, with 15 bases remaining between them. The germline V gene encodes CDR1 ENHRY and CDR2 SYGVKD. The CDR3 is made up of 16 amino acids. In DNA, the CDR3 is TGTGCCATCAGTGATACGACAGCGAACCCCCAAGAGACCCAGTACTTC. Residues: CAISDTTANPQETQYF.

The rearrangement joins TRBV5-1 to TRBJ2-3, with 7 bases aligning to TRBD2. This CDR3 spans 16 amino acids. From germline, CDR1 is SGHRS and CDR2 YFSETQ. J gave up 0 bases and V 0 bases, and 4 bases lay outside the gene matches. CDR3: CASSLGLAASTDTQYF. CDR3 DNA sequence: TGCGCCAGCAGCTTGGGACTAGCTGCTAGCACAGATACGCAGTATTTT.

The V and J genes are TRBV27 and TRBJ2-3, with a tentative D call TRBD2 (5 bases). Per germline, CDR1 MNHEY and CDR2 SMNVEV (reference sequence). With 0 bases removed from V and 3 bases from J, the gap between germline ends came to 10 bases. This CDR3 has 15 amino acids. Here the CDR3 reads CASSLSRVGTDTQYF. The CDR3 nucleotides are TGTGCCAGCAGTTTATCGCGGGTGGGTACAGATACGCAGTATTTT.

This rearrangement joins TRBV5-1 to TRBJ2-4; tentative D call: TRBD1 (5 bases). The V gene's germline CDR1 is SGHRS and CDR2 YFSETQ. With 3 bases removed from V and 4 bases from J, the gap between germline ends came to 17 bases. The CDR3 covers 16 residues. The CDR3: CASSSVFWGLKNIQYF. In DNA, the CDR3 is TGCGCCAGCAGCTCGGTTTTTTGGGGCTTAAAAAACATTCAGTACTTC. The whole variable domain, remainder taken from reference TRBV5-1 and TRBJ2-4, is KAGVTQTPRYLIKTRGQQVTLSCSPISGHRSVSWYQQTPGQGLQFLFEYFSETQRNKGNFPGRFSGRQFSNSRSEMNVSTLELGDSALYLCASSSVFWGLKNIQYFGAGTRLSVL.

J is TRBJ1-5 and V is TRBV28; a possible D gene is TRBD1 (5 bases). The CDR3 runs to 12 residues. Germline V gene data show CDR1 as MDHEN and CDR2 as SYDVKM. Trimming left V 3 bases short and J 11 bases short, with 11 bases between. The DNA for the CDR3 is TGTGCCAGCAGTTTCTGGGGCCCGGCCCAGCATTTT. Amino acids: CASSFWGPAQHF.

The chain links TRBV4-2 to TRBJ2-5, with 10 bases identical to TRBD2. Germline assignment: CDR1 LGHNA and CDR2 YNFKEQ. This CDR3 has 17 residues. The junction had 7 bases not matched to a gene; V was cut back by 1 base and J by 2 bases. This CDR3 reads CASSQALAGVGQETQYF. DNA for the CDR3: TGTGCCAGCAGCCAAGCTCTAGCGGGAGTTGGGCAAGAGACCCAGTACTTC.

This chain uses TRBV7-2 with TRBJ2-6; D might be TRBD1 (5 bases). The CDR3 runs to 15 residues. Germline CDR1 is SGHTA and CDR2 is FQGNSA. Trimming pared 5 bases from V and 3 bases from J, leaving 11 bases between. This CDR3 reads CASSTGRGGANVLTF. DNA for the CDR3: TGTGCCAGCAGCACCGGAAGGGGTGGGGCCAACGTCCTGACTTTC.

CDR3 sequence: CASSEAWGQNGETQYF. The CDR3 DNA sequence: TGTGCCAGCAGTGAAGCATGGGGACAGAATGGGGAGACCCAGTACTTC. The genes are TRBV6-1 and TRBJ2-5; 7 nucleotides align to TRBD1. Trimming cost V 0 bases and J 5 bases; bases outside gene matches: 9. The germline V gene has CDR1 MNHNS and CDR2 SASEGT. The CDR3 has 16 residues.

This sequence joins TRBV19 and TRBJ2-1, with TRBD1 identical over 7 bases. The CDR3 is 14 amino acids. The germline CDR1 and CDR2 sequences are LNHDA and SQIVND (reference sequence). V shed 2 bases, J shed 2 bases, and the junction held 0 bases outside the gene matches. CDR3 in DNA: TGTGCCAGTAGTATACAGGGGGCCTACAATGAGCAGTTCTTC. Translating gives CASSIQGAYNEQFF.

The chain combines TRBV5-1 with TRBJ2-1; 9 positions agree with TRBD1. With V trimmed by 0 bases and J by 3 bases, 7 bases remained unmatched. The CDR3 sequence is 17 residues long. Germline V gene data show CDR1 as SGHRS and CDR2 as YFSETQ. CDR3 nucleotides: TGCGCCAGCAGCTTGGACGCGGGACAGGGCTTCTACAATGAGCAGTTCTTC. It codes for CASSLDAGQGFYNEQFF.

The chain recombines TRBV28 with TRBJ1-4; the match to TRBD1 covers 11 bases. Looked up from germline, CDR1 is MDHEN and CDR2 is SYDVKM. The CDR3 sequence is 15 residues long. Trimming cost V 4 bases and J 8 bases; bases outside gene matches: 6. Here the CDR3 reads CASSSGQGGGEKLFF. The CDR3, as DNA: TGTGCCAGCAGTTCGGGACAGGGGGGAGGAGAAAAACTGTTTTTT.

The CDR3, as DNA: TGTGCCAGCAGCTTCGGGATGCCGAAAGAGACCCAGTACTTC. It yields the protein CASSFGMPKETQYF. The V and J genes are TRBV11-2 and TRBJ2-5; perhaps TRBD2 as D (5 bases). The V end was cut by 3 bases, the J end by 3 bases, with 11 bases between. The CDR3 runs to 14 residues. The germline V gene has CDR1 SGHAT and CDR2 FQNNGV.

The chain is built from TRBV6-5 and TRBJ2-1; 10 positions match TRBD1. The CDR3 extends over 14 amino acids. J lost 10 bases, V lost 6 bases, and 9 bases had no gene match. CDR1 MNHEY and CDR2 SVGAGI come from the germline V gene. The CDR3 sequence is CASRSGTGEKEQFF. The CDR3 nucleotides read TGTGCCAGCAGGTCCGGGACAGGGGAAAAGGAGCAGTTCTTC.

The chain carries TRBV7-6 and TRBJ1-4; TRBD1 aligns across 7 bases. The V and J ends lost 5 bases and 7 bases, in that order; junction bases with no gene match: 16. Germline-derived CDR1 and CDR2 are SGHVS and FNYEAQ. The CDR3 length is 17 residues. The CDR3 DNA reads TGTGCCAGCAGCCCCCAGGGGGGCAGCCGCTTTAGTGAAAAACTGTTTTTT. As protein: CASSPQGGSRFSEKLFF.

In DNA, the CDR3 is TGCGCCAGCAGCAGCGGGGCTCGCGAGCAGTACTTC. Protein sequence: CASSSGAREQYF. This chain joins TRBV5-1 and TRBJ2-7; TRBD2 matches 7 bases. After removal of 4 bases from V and 6 bases from J, the junction contained 4 bases not matched to a gene. CDR1 and CDR2 from the germline V gene are SGHRS and YFSETQ. The CDR3 length is 12 residues.

CDR3 protein: CASSIATGPTEAFF. For the CDR3, the DNA is TGTGCCAGTAGTATAGCTACAGGCCCCACTGAAGCTTTCTTT. The chain uses TRBV19 and TRBJ1-1, with D possibly matching TRBD1 (5 bases). The germline V and J ends were trimmed by 1 base and 4 bases, with 10 bases remaining between them. The CDR3 extends over 14 amino acids. Germline lookup yields CDR1 LNHDA and CDR2 SQIVND (reference sequence).

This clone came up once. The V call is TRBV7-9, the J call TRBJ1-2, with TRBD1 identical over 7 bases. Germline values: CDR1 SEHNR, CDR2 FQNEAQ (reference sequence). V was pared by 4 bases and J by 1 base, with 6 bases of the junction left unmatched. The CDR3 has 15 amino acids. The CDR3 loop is CASSSQGMVNYGYTF. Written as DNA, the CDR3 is TGTGCCAGCAGCTCACAGGGGATGGTTAACTATGGCTACACCTTC.